The 26 T cell receptor beta chains listed next were all sequenced from one sample in a study of beta chain features in type 1 diabetes. Notes on the study in general: Among all four CD4+ subsets, Type 1 diabetes patients had TCRB CDR3s that were moderately but significantly shorter.

Isolated RNA was reverse transcribed in full, so expressed TCRB transcripts were sequenced. Some clones are missing from TCRdb's copy, which holds only in-frame ones; the method was immunoSEQ multiplex PCR. The sample yields around 250,000 clones, around 20% seen once. Antigens of these TCRs are unknown. The sample was naive CD4+ T cells from blood. The receptors come from a woman in her 40s with type 1 diabetes.

This clone was counted between two and nine times. This chain connects TRBV7-9 to TRBJ1-2, with TRBD1 matching over 10 bases. The CDR3 is made up of 13 amino acids. Germline assignment: CDR1 SEHNR and CDR2 FQNEAQ (reference sequence). The V segment lost 6 bases and the J segment 5 bases; nucleotides outside the gene matches: 3. The chain's CDR3 is CASSRDRGYGYTF. CDR3 sequence (DNA): TGTGCCAGCAGTCGGGACAGGGGATATGGCTACACCTTC.

This clone was observed a few times. The chain has TRBV9 and TRBJ1-5; D unresolved. V was trimmed by 4 bases and J by 7 bases, leaving 18 bases between them. The germline gives CDR1 SGDLS, CDR2 YYNGEE. The CDR3 loop spans 15 amino acids. The CDR3 DNA reads TGTGCCAGCAGCCTAAGCTCGGGTGGCGGCCAGCCCCAGCATTTT. Amino acids: CASSLSSGGGQPQHF. The whole variable domain, remainder taken from reference TRBV9 and TRBJ1-5, is DSGVTQTPKHLITATGQRVTLRCSPRSGDLSVYWYQQSLDQGLQFLIQYYNGEERAKGNILERFSAQQFPDLHSELNLSSLELGDSALYFCASSLSSGGGQPQHFGDGTRLSIL.

This clone was counted between two and nine times. The chain recombines TRBV25-1 with TRBJ2-7; D might be TRBD1 (6 bases). The CDR3 is 14 residues long. Germline CDR1 is MGHDK and CDR2 is SYGVNS. V shed 4 bases and J shed 5 bases, with 15 bases lying between them. CDR3 DNA: TGTGCCAGCAGTGGGGAACAGGGTACCAACGAGCAGTACTTC. It translates to CASSGEQGTNEQYF.

The chain combines TRBV28 with TRBJ1-2; 7 bases match TRBD1. The ends lost 7 bases at V and 3 bases at J; junction bases unmatched: 11. Germline V gene data show CDR1 as MDHEN and CDR2 as SYDVKM. The CDR3 runs to 15 residues. In DNA, the CDR3 is TGTGCCAGCACCTTTTGGGACAGCCAATACTATGGCTACACCTTC. Its protein is CASTFWDSQYYGYTF.

The V call is TRBV5-1, the J call TRBJ2-5; TRBD1 aligns across 9 bases. Germline lookup yields CDR1 SGHRS and CDR2 YFSETQ. This CDR3 comprises 14 residues. The junction had 5 bases not matched to a gene; V was cut back by 3 bases and J by 5 bases. In DNA, the CDR3 is TGCGCCAGCAGCTATACAGGGGGCGAGGAGACCCAGTACTTC. It encodes CASSYTGGEETQYF.

This clone was counted only a few times. The genes are TRBV5-6 and TRBJ1-2, with D unresolved. The V and J ends lost 0 bases and 12 bases respectively, with 12 bases between them. Germline V CDR1 and CDR2: SGHDT, YYEEEE. The CDR3 is 12 residues long. CDR3 coding DNA: TGTGCCAGCAGCTTGGAGAGAGGGCCCGACACCTTC. This translates into CASSLERGPDTF.

There are a few counts of this clone. The genes are TRBV28 and TRBJ1-2; 7 bases match TRBD1. The CDR3 length is 11 residues. Germline trimming cut 11 bases from V and 6 bases from J; bases unmatched to any gene: 6. Germline CDR1 is MDHEN and CDR2 is SYDVKM. The CDR3, as DNA: TGTGCCGGCGGGGACAGCCATGGCTACACCTTC. It specifies CAGGDSHGYTF.

The J gene is TRBJ2-3, the V gene TRBV2, with 8 bases lining up with TRBD1. The length of the CDR3 is 16 residues. The V gene's germline CDR1 is SNHLY and CDR2 FYNNEI. Trimming at V came to 7 bases and at J to 4 bases, leaving 13 bases not matched to a gene. CDR3 coding DNA: TGTGCCAGCATTTTGTCCCGGACAGGGCGTCCAGATACGCAGTATTTT. It codes for CASILSRTGRPDTQYF.

The V call is TRBV9, the J call TRBJ1-4; 9 positions match TRBD1. Germline values: CDR1 SGDLS, CDR2 YYNGEE. The J segment lost 5 bases and the V segment lost 3 bases, leaving 2 bases of the junction unmatched. The CDR3 spans 14 residues. In nucleotides, the CDR3 is TGTGCCAGCAGCGCGACAGGGGGGAATGAAAAACTGTTTTTT. Its translation: CASSATGGNEKLFF.

This sequence joins TRBV7-9 and TRBJ2-2; 7 bases align to TRBD1. With V trimmed by 1 base and J by 0 bases, 2 bases remained unmatched. This CDR3 is built from 16 residues. Germline V CDR1 and CDR2: SEHNR, FQNEAQ (reference sequence). The CDR3 loop is CASSLETGANTGELFF. The CDR3, as DNA: TGTGCCAGCAGCTTAGAAACAGGGGCGAACACCGGGGAGCTGTTTTTT. The whole variable domain, filled in from reference TRBV7-9 and TRBJ2-2, reads DTGVSQNPRHKITKRGQNVTFRCDPISEHNRLYWYRQTLGQGPEFLTYFQNEAQLEKSRLLSDRFSAERPKGSFSTLEIQRTEQGDSAMYLCASSLETGANTGELFFGEGSRLTVL.

This clone came up a few times. V is TRBV5-1 and J is TRBJ2-6; D unclear. In germline, CDR1 is SGHRS, CDR2 YFSETQ. The V end was cut by 7 bases, the J end by 0 bases, with 8 bases between. This CDR3 is 14 amino acids long. In nucleotides, the CDR3 is TGCGCCAGCGCTGAGCCCTCTGGGGCCAACGTCCTGACTTTC. This encodes CASAEPSGANVLTF.

This chain uses TRBV6-6 with TRBJ2-7; 8 positions match TRBD1. Germline CDR1 is MNHNY and CDR2 is SVGAGI (reference sequence). V shed 7 bases, J shed 3 bases, and the junction held 2 bases outside the gene matches. The CDR3 runs 12 residues. The CDR3 DNA reads TGTGCCAGCACGGACAGGGACTACGAGCAGTACTTC. Its protein is CASTDRDYEQYF.

Only a few counts were recorded for this clone. The chain joins TRBV9 to TRBJ1-6, with unresolved D. Germline assignment: CDR1 SGDLS and CDR2 YYNGEE. The CDR3 runs to 15 residues. V was clipped by 0 bases and J by 0 bases, with 4 bases between them. CDR3 DNA: TGTGCCAGCAGCGTAGACAGCTCCTATAATTCACCCCTCCACTTT. Encoded protein: CASSVDSSYNSPLHF.

There are a few counts of this clone. The J gene is TRBJ2-4, the V gene TRBV10-3; maybe TRBD1 (5 bases). Trimming left V 5 bases short and J 5 bases short, with 13 bases between. The CDR3 sequence is 14 residues long. CDR1 is ENHRY, CDR2 SYGVKD, per germline. This CDR3 reads CAISPGSRENIQYF. CDR3 in DNA: TGTGCCATCAGTCCCGGGTCCAGGGAAAACATTCAGTACTTC.

This chain connects TRBV2 to TRBJ1-2, with TRBD1 matching 9 bases. This CDR3 has 14 residues. Germline trimming cut 5 bases from V and 7 bases from J; bases unmatched to any gene: 8. From germline, CDR1 is SNHLY and CDR2 FYNNEI. The CDR3 coding sequence is TGTGCCAGCAGTTGGGACAGGGCTAAGGGTGGCTACACCTTC. This codes for CASSWDRAKGGYTF.

This clone appeared once. CDR3 sequence reads: CASLSPLAGGSEQYF. The CDR3 DNA follows: TGTGCCAGCCTGTCCCCACTAGCGGGGGGGAGCGAGCAGTACTTC. J is TRBJ2-7 and V is TRBV28, with TRBD2 matching over 13 bases. The CDR3 is made up of 15 amino acids. J was trimmed by 6 bases and V by 8 bases; bases with no gene match: 10. Germline assignment: CDR1 MDHEN and CDR2 SYDVKM.

This clone has only a few counts. The J gene is TRBJ2-1, the V gene TRBV19, with D maybe TRBD2 (6 bases). Germline CDR1 and CDR2: LNHDA and SQIVND (reference sequence). CDR3 length: 13 amino acids. Trimming cost V 1 base and J 6 bases, with 7 bases left between them. CDR3 sequence: CASSIGTTNEQFF. The CDR3 region has the DNA TGTGCCAGTAGTATAGGGACTACCAATGAGCAGTTCTTC. The full variable domain, with the rest looked up from reference TRBV19 and TRBJ2-1, is DGGITQSPKYLFRKEGQNVTLSCEQNLNHDAMYWYRQDPGQGLRLIYYSQIVNDFQKGDIAEGYSVSREKKESFPLTVTSAQKNPTAFYLCASSIGTTNEQFFGPGTRLTVL.

This clone was counted between two and nine times. The chain couples TRBV4-3 to TRBJ1-4; D is perhaps TRBD1 (5 bases). The CDR3 has 15 residues. V was trimmed by 0 bases and J by 5 bases, leaving 10 bases between them. CDR1 is LGHNA, CDR2 YSLEER, per germline. CDR3 DNA sequence: TGCGCCAGCAGCCAAGATTCGCGGGGGAATGAAAAACTGTTTTTT. Its translation is CASSQDSRGNEKLFF.

The rearrangement uses TRBV28 and TRBJ1-1, with a possible D match to TRBD1 (5 bases). The germline gives CDR1 MDHEN, CDR2 SYDVKM. The CDR3 runs 14 residues. Deletions cut 5 bases from V and 4 bases from J, with 14 bases between. The CDR3 loop reads CASSRVVGGTEAFF. CDR3 nucleotides: TGTGCCAGCAGTCGGGTGGTGGGGGGCACTGAAGCTTTCTTT.

This clone was observed a handful of times. The rearrangement links TRBV28 to TRBJ2-2; a possible D gene is TRBD2 (5 bases). V lost 8 bases and J lost 4, with 11 bases in between. The CDR3 has 13 residues. Germline CDR1 reads MDHEN; CDR2 reads SYDVKM. The CDR3 coding sequence is TGTGCCAGCTCTGAGGCGGGCACCGGGGAGCTGTTTTTT. Its protein product is CASSEAGTGELFF.

This clone was detected a few times. J is TRBJ1-4 and V is TRBV27, with a weak D call TRBD1 (5 bases). The CDR3 sequence is 16 residues long. Trimming removed 3 bases from V and 0 bases from J, with 11 bases in between. The germline V gene encodes CDR1 MNHEY and CDR2 SMNVEV (reference sequence). The CDR3 protein is CASSLSRGSTNEKLFF. The CDR3 region has the DNA TGTGCCAGCAGTTTGAGTAGGGGATCAACTAATGAAAAACTGTTTTTT.

The chain employs TRBV5-4 and TRBJ2-7, with 8 bases aligning to TRBD2. Trimming at V came to 3 bases and at J to 6 bases, leaving 8 bases not matched to a gene. The CDR3 sequence is 14 residues long. Germline CDR1 and CDR2: SGHNT and YYREEE (reference sequence). The CDR3 DNA reads as TGTGCCAGCAGCTCACAGGGACTAGGACGCGAGCAGTACTTC. Its translation: CASSSQGLGREQYF.

In this sample, this clone turned up a few times. This rearrangement joins TRBV27 to TRBJ1-5; 8 bases are shared with TRBD1. CDR3 length: 14 residues. Losses at the gene ends were 4 bases for V and 4 bases for J; bases not matched to a gene: 3. Germline V lookup: CDR1 MNHEY, CDR2 SMNVEV (reference sequence). DNA for the CDR3: TGTGCCAGCAGTTATGACAGGGGTAATCAGCCCCAGCATTTT. It specifies CASSYDRGNQPQHF.

The rearrangement uses TRBV9 and TRBJ2-7; 9 bases agree with TRBD1. The CDR3 covers 14 residues. Germline lookup yields CDR1 SGDLS and CDR2 YYNGEE. The J segment lost 6 bases and the V segment lost 3 bases, leaving 7 bases of the junction unmatched. The CDR3 nucleotides read TGTGCCAGCAGCGCGAGGACAGGGGAAGGCGAGCAGTACTTC. Its translation: CASSARTGEGEQYF.

The chain combines TRBV4-2 with TRBJ2-7; perhaps TRBD1 as D (6 bases). V was trimmed by 1 base and J by 7 bases, leaving 8 bases between them. The germline CDR1 and CDR2 sequences are LGHNA and YNFKEQ. The CDR3 loop spans 12 amino acids. The CDR3 sequence is CASSQAGEEQYF. Here the CDR3 DNA reads TGTGCCAGCAGCCAAGCAGGGGAAGAGCAGTACTTC.

This clone has a handful of counts. The rearrangement uses TRBV18 and TRBJ2-5; maybe TRBD2 (5 bases). V was trimmed by 3 bases and J by 5 bases, leaving 10 bases between them. CDR3 length: 13 residues. Germline V CDR1 and CDR2: KGHSH, LQKENI. The CDR3 loop reads CASSPAREETQYF. The CDR3 DNA reads as TGTGCCAGCTCACCGGCAAGGGAGGAGACCCAGTACTTC.